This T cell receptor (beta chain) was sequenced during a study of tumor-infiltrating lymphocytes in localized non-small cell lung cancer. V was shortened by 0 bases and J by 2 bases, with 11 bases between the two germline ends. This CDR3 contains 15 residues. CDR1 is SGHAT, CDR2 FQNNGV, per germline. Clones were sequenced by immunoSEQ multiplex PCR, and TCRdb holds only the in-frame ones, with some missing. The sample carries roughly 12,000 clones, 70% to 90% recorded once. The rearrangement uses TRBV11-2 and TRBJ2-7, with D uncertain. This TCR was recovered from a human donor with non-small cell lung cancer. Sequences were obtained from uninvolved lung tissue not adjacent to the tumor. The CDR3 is CASSLDQVRTYEQYF. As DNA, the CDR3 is TGTGCCAGCAGCTTAGACCAGGTGCGGACCTACGAGCAGTACTTC.